This TCR beta chain was obtained from a study of post-analysis software for immune sequencing data. The overall study: Clinical courses comprised relapsing-remitting, secondary progressive and progressive-relapsing multiple sclerosis.

This CDR3 is 14 amino acids long. Germline lookup yields CDR1 DFQATT and CDR2 SNEGSKA (reference sequence). V lost 6 bases to trimming and J lost 5 bases, with 14 bases between them. Unique molecular identifiers tagged the TCR beta cDNA libraries. Some 500,000 cDNA molecules were recovered from an input of about 0.9 to 11 million T cells. TCRdb re-called the PCR reads through MiXCR, storing one row per CDR3 protein. The data contain around 260,000 distinct CDR3 sequences, about 40% of them singletons. Study results and limitations: About five TRBV segments, including TRBV5-6, TRBV5-1 and TRBV20-1, were more frequent in patients than controls.

This clonotype was seen ten or more times. Its antigen is currently unknown. The sample was blood. This sequence originates from a girl between 5 and 17 years old with multiple sclerosis. The chain joins TRBV20-1 to TRBJ1-6; possible D gene TRBD1, 6 bases. This CDR3 is CSAKGGTDNSPLHF. Written as DNA, the CDR3 is TGCAGTGCCAAAGGGGGGACTGATAATTCACCCCTCCACTTT.